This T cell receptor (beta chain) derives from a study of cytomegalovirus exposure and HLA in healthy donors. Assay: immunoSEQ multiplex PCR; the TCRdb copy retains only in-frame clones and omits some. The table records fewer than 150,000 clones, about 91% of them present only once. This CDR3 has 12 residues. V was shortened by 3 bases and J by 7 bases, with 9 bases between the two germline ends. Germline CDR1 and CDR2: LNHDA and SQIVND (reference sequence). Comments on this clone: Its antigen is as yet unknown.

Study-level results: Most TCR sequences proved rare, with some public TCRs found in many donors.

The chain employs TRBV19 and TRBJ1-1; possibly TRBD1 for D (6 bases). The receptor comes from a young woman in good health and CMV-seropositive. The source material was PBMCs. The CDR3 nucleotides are TGTGCCAGTAGTATTCCCAGGGGTGAAGCTTTCTTT. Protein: CASSIPRGEAFF.